Following are 25 T cell receptor beta chains from one sample sequenced in a study of cytomegalovirus exposure and HLA in healthy donors. This PCR relied on a set of 60 Vbeta primers and 13 Jbeta primers. This table comes from immunoSEQ multiplex PCR, and its TCRdb copy is limited to in-frame clones, with some not included. Of roughly 150,000 clones in the sample, around 75% were seen once. Source material: PBMCs. The source is a male donor in good health and CMV-seronegative.

V gene TRBV7-9 combines with J gene TRBJ2-5, with 9 bases fitting TRBD1. Per the germline V gene, CDR1 is SEHNR and CDR2 is FQNEAQ (reference sequence). The length of the CDR3 is 14 residues. The trim removed 5 bases at V and 2 bases at J, leaving 3 bases unmatched. CDR3 amino acids: CASSPGQGQETQYF. In DNA form, the CDR3 reads TGTGCCAGCAGCCCGGGACAGGGTCAAGAGACCCAGTACTTC.

There are a few counts of this clone. This chain connects TRBV2 to TRBJ1-2; TRBD1 is a possible D gene (5 bases). This CDR3 comprises 17 residues. With 0 bases removed from V and 6 bases from J, the gap between germline ends came to 20 bases. CDR1 is SNHLY, CDR2 FYNNEI, per germline. DNA for the CDR3: TGTGCCAGCAGTGAAGCGCTTCAGATAACAGGTTCAAATGGCTACACCTTC. Translation gives CASSEALQITGSNGYTF. The entire variable domain, with the rest obtained from reference TRBV2 and TRBJ1-2, is as follows: EPEVTQTPSHQVTQMGQEVILRCVPISNHLYFYWYRQILGQKVEFLVSFYNNEISEKSEIFDDQFSVERPDGSNFTLKIRSTKLEDSAMYFCASSEALQITGSNGYTFGSGTRLTVV.

This sequence joins TRBV10-1 and TRBJ2-7; 15 bases are a match to TRBD2. V dropped 2 bases and J dropped 2; count of bases not matched to a gene: 10. Germline V gene data show CDR1 as WNHNN and CDR2 as SYGVQD (reference sequence). The CDR3 is made up of 19 amino acids. The CDR3 DNA reads TGCGCCAGCAGTGAGGCAGGGGGACTAGCGGGAGGTAACACCTACGAGCAGTACTTC. It encodes CASSEAGGLAGGNTYEQYF.

A single count supports this clone. This chain links TRBV7-2 with TRBJ1-1; D might be TRBD1 (5 bases). Germline CDR1 is SGHTA and CDR2 is FQGNSA. The V end lost 8 bases, the J end lost 4 bases, and 14 bases lay between the germline ends. The CDR3 contains 13 residues. The DNA of the CDR3 is TGTGCCAGCTCGTATGGGGCCAGCACTGAAGCTTTCTTT. It encodes CASSYGASTEAFF.

CDR3 residues: CASSLAGGPFSGANVLTF. CDR3 sequence (DNA): TGCGCCAGCAGCTTGGCCGGGGGACCGTTCTCTGGGGCCAACGTCCTGACTTTC. J is TRBJ2-6 and V is TRBV5-1, with a tentative D call TRBD2 (6 bases). Trimming removed 0 bases from V and 0 bases from J, with 13 bases in between. Germline V gives CDR1 SGHRS, CDR2 YFSETQ. The CDR3 runs to 18 residues.

The chain combines TRBV7-9 with TRBJ1-1, with D unresolved. This CDR3 contains 13 residues. Germline assignment: CDR1 SEHNR and CDR2 FQNEAQ (reference sequence). V was clipped by 7 bases and J by 1 base, with 10 bases between them. The CDR3 bases are TGTGCCAGCACCTTGACACAGAACACTGAAGCTTTCTTT. As protein: CASTLTQNTEAFF.

The chain is built from TRBV6-5 and TRBJ2-1, with 11 bases identical to TRBD2. The V and J ends lost 6 bases and 6 bases, in that order; junction bases with no gene match: 7. The CDR3 runs 15 residues. Germline V gene data show CDR1 as MNHEY and CDR2 as SVGAGI. Written as DNA, the CDR3 is TGTGCCAGCAGAGAACTAGCGGGGGCCTTCAATGAGCAGTTCTTC. Protein product: CASRELAGAFNEQFF.

The chain uses TRBV11-3 and TRBJ2-3, with D possibly being TRBD2 (6 bases). The CDR3 extends over 15 amino acids. The germline V and J ends were trimmed by 1 base and 3 bases, with 11 bases remaining between them. CDR1 SGHNT and CDR2 YENEEA come from the germline V gene. CDR3 sequence reads: CASSLVTGTTDTQYF. The CDR3 region has the DNA TGTGCCAGCAGCTTAGTTACGGGGACTACAGATACGCAGTATTTT.

In DNA form, the CDR3 reads TGTGCCACCAGCGCGACAGGACAGAACACTGAAGCTTTCTTT. Protein: CATSATGQNTEAFF. The gene calls are TRBV15 and TRBJ1-1; D is perhaps TRBD1 (6 bases). This CDR3 has 14 amino acids. V shed 5 bases and J shed 1 base, with 11 bases lying between them. Germline lookup yields CDR1 LNHNV and CDR2 YYDKDF (reference sequence).

The chain employs TRBV27 and TRBJ2-7, with a possible D match to TRBD1 (6 bases). With 8 bases removed from V and 2 bases from J, the gap between germline ends came to 16 bases. There are 14 residues in the CDR3. The germline gives CDR1 MNHEY, CDR2 SMNVEV (reference sequence). CDR3 residues: CASARITGPYEQYF. The CDR3 DNA reads as TGTGCCAGCGCACGCATCACAGGGCCCTACGAGCAGTACTTC.

The table lists this clone with a few counts. The chain recombines TRBV30 with TRBJ2-3, with D perhaps TRBD1 (6 bases). CDR1 GTSNPN and CDR2 SVGIG come from the germline V gene (reference sequence). V was cut by 0 bases and J by 2 bases, with 12 bases left in between. The CDR3 has 15 residues. CDR3 sequence (DNA): TGTGCCTGGAGTGTCCTCAACAGGGCCACAGATACGCAGTATTTT. It codes for CAWSVLNRATDTQYF.

The sample holds a few counts of this clone. V usage is TRBV5-6 and J usage is TRBJ1-2; 8 nucleotides match TRBD1. The length of the CDR3 is 18 residues. The germline gives CDR1 SGHDT, CDR2 YYEEEE. With V trimmed by 4 bases and J by 6 bases, 20 bases remained unmatched. DNA for the CDR3: TGTGCCAGCAGCCGAGGGGGACAGGAATACCTCCACAGACATGGCTACACCTTC. Translated: CASSRGGQEYLHRHGYTF.

This chain joins TRBV19 and TRBJ1-2; no clear D. The germline V gene has CDR1 LNHDA and CDR2 SQIVND (reference sequence). The CDR3 has 14 amino acids. Trimming cost V 1 base and J 3 bases, with 9 bases left between them. CDR3 region: CASSIVPDYYGYTF. The CDR3 DNA follows: TGTGCCAGTAGTATAGTCCCGGACTACTATGGCTACACCTTC.

This clone has only a few counts. The genes are TRBV30 and TRBJ1-2; 9 bases are a match to TRBD1. CDR1 and CDR2 (germline): GTSNPN, SVGIG (reference sequence). V lost 7 bases and J lost 4; bases outside the gene matches: 4. The CDR3 has 12 amino acids. CDR3: CALKDRGYGYTF. CDR3 sequence (DNA): TGTGCCTTAAAGGACAGGGGCTATGGCTACACCTTC. The whole variable domain, filled in from reference TRBV30 and TRBJ1-2, reads SQTIHQWPATLVQPVGSPLSLECTVEGTSNPNLYWYRQAAGRGLQLLFYSVGIGQISSEVPQNLSASRPQDRQFILSSKKLLLSDSGFYLCALKDRGYGYTFGSGTRLTVV.

The chain carries TRBV18 and TRBJ1-2; a weak D match, TRBD1 (5 bases). Looked up from germline, CDR1 is KGHSH and CDR2 is LQKENI. This CDR3 has 12 residues. V shed 0 bases and J shed 6 bases, with 5 bases lying between them. The CDR3 bases are TGTGCCAGCTCACCACCAGGGGATGGCTACACCTTC. Residues: CASSPPGDGYTF.

This clone showed up just a few times. V gene TRBV20-1 combines with J gene TRBJ2-5, with D maybe TRBD1 (7 bases). Germline values: CDR1 DFQATT, CDR2 SNEGSKA (reference sequence). The CDR3 loop spans 11 amino acids. The CDR3: CGGTDQETQYF. The CDR3 DNA reads as TGCGGCGGGACAGACCAAGAGACCCAGTACTTC.

This sequence joins TRBV11-2 and TRBJ2-7; TRBD2 matches at 14 bases. Trimming at V came to 2 bases and at J to 6 bases, leaving 9 bases not matched to a gene. This CDR3 is built from 17 residues. Germline V gene lookup returns CDR1 SGHAT and CDR2 FQNNGV. CDR3 protein: CASSLFGLAGGDFEQYF. The CDR3 region has the DNA TGTGCCAGCAGCTTATTCGGACTAGCGGGGGGCGACTTCGAGCAGTACTTC.

This clone was observed a single time. The gene calls are TRBV18 and TRBJ1-3; 7 bases agree with TRBD1. The CDR3 sequence is 14 residues long. CDR1 is KGHSH, CDR2 LQKENI, per germline. V lost 2 bases to trimming and J lost 4 bases; unmatched junction nucleotides: 2. The DNA of the CDR3 is TGTGCCAGCTCACCATGGGACAGAGGAAACACCATATATTTT. It codes for CASSPWDRGNTIYF.

The chain links TRBV5-1 to TRBJ2-5; no firm D call. Trimming shortened V by 0 bases and J by 0 bases, and 9 bases separated the two germline ends. Looked up from germline, CDR1 is SGHRS and CDR2 is YFSETQ. CDR3 length: 15 amino acids. Written as DNA, the CDR3 is TGCGCCAGCAGCTTGGGGTCCCACTACCAAGAGACCCAGTACTTC. This gives the protein CASSLGSHYQETQYF. Full variable domain (outside the CDR3, taken from reference TRBV5-1 and TRBJ2-5): KAGVTQTPRYLIKTRGQQVTLSCSPISGHRSVSWYQQTPGQGLQFLFEYFSETQRNKGNFPGRFSGRQFSNSRSEMNVSTLELGDSALYLCASSLGSHYQETQYFGPGTRLLVL.

Details on this clone: This same CDR3 is encoded by further DNA sequences in the sample. CDR3: CASSQGSGNTIYF. In nucleotides, the CDR3 is TGCGCCAGCAGCCAGGGATCTGGAAACACCATATATTTT. The J gene is TRBJ1-3, the V gene TRBV5-1; possibly TRBD1 for D (5 bases). V was clipped by 4 bases and J by 1 base, with 6 bases between them. CDR1 is SGHRS and CDR2 is YFSETQ in the germline V gene. The CDR3 contains 13 residues.

The chain uses TRBV5-1 and TRBJ2-7; TRBD1 agrees at 9 bases. With 2 bases clipped from V and 3 bases from J, the junction kept 6 bases outside the gene matches. Germline CDR1 and CDR2: SGHRS and YFSETQ. CDR3 length equals 15 residues. DNA of the CDR3: TGCGCCAGCAGCTTAAGGGGACAGGGAGTCTACGAGCAGTACTTC. Protein: CASSLRGQGVYEQYF.

This clone was seen a handful of times. V usage is TRBV27 and J usage is TRBJ2-1; TRBD2 matches 8 bases. Trimming cost V 3 bases and J 8 bases; bases outside gene matches: 9. This CDR3 is built from 15 residues. CDR1 and CDR2 from the germline V gene are MNHEY and SMNVEV (reference sequence). The CDR3 DNA is TGTGCCAGCAGTTTTTGGACTAGCAGGGTCGATGAGCAGTTCTTC. Translated, it gives CASSFWTSRVDEQFF.

The V call is TRBV29-1, the J call TRBJ2-3; D is uncertain. Germline CDR1 reads SQVTM; CDR2 reads ANQGSEA. CDR3 length: 12 residues. The germline V and J ends were trimmed by 6 bases and 3 bases, with 10 bases remaining between them. The DNA for the CDR3 is TGCAGCGTCAGACTGCAAACAGATACGCAGTATTTT. Residues: CSVRLQTDTQYF.

This clone was picked up a small number of times. The chain has TRBV7-2 and TRBJ2-4, with TRBD2 identical over 8 bases. Trimming at V came to 1 base and at J to 6 bases, leaving 5 bases not matched to a gene. Germline V lookup: CDR1 SGHTA, CDR2 FQGNSA. The CDR3 is 15 residues long. The CDR3 protein is CASSLVGAGGNIQYF. The CDR3 coding sequence is TGTGCCAGCAGCTTAGTGGGGGCGGGGGGAAACATTCAGTACTTC.

This chain links TRBV5-1 with TRBJ2-3, with 12 bases fitting TRBD2. Germline V CDR1 and CDR2: SGHRS, YFSETQ. CDR3 length: 15 residues. With 7 bases clipped from V and 4 bases from J, the junction kept 7 bases outside the gene matches. CDR3 loop: CASRHSSGRADTQYF. The CDR3 DNA is TGCGCCAGCCGACACTCTAGCGGGAGGGCAGATACGCAGTATTTT.